This passage covers 30 T cell receptor beta chains from one sample sequenced in a study of shared clonotypes between healthy human individuals. Only CD45RO-negative cells positively selected for CCR7 counted as naive CD8 cells, so terminally differentiated effector memory CD45RA+ cells were excluded. Clones were read by immunoSEQ multiplex PCR, and TCRdb kept only the in-frame ones, dropping some. The repertoire holds approximately 2,000,000 clones, with 90% to 95% as singletons. Sequenced material: naive CD8+ T cells from PBMCs. Receptor source: a man between 18 and 29 years old in good health. Some clones in this sample may be carry-over from other donors' samples.

J is TRBJ2-7 and V is TRBV7-3; D may be TRBD2 (5 bases). V gave up 3 bases and J gave up 0 bases, with 12 bases separating them. Germline loops: CDR1 SGHTA, CDR2 FQGTGA. The length of the CDR3 is 15 residues. CDR3 nucleotides: TGTGCCAGCAGCTTCGGACTGCTACCCTCCTACGAGCAGTACTTC. Its protein product is CASSFGLLPSYEQYF.

V usage is TRBV29-1 and J usage is TRBJ2-1; the match to TRBD1 covers 9 bases. The CDR3 is made up of 16 amino acids. Germline lookup yields CDR1 SQVTM and CDR2 ANQGSEA. V shed 7 bases and J 0 bases; nucleotides not matched to a gene: 10. Written as DNA, the CDR3 is TGCAGCGCACGACTCGGGACAGGGAGCTCCTACAATGAGCAGTTCTTC. This translates into CSARLGTGSSYNEQFF.

As DNA, the CDR3 is TGTGCCAGCAGCCCCCGTGCTTTCTTT. Amino acid sequence: CASSPRAFF. V is TRBV11-2 and J is TRBJ1-1; D gene unclear. V was shortened by 5 bases and J by 11 bases, with 6 bases between the two germline ends. CDR3 length: 9 residues. Per germline, CDR1 SGHAT and CDR2 FQNNGV.

The J gene is TRBJ1-1, the V gene TRBV11-1; 10 bases are shared with TRBD1. The CDR3 contains 18 residues. Germline CDR1 reads SGHAT; CDR2 reads FQDESV (reference sequence). With 4 bases clipped from V and 0 bases from J, the junction kept 11 bases outside the gene matches. CDR3 DNA: TGTGCCAGCAGCTCCCGTGGGACAGGGGACTTCATGAACACTGAAGCTTTCTTT. It is translated as CASSSRGTGDFMNTEAFF.

The chain employs TRBV9 and TRBJ2-2; D perhaps matches TRBD2 (5 bases). Germline lookup yields CDR1 SGDLS and CDR2 YYNGEE. The ends were cut back, 1 base at V and 5 bases at J, with 12 bases in the middle. This CDR3 has 15 amino acids. The CDR3 DNA is TGTGCCAGCAGCGTAAAGGGAACGGGAACCGGGGAGCTGTTTTTT. Its protein product is CASSVKGTGTGELFF.

V usage is TRBV6-6 and J usage is TRBJ2-1; D not resolved. The CDR3 runs to 11 residues. Germline loops: CDR1 MNHNY, CDR2 SVGAGI (reference sequence). The V and J ends lost 8 bases and 7 bases respectively, with 9 bases between them. This CDR3 is CASRVTNEQFF. The CDR3 DNA reads as TGTGCCAGCCGGGTCACGAATGAGCAGTTCTTC.

This clone came up once. The chain recombines TRBV30 with TRBJ1-2; D remains ambiguous. Germline CDR1 GTSNPN, CDR2 SVGIG (reference sequence). V lost 2 bases, J lost 2 bases, and 18 bases lay in between. The CDR3 consists of 16 residues. CDR3 sequence reads: CAWSYNSAGLNYGYTF. For the CDR3, the DNA is TGTGCCTGGAGTTATAATAGCGCGGGGTTGAACTATGGCTACACCTTC.

The count of this clone is one. The V gene is TRBV6-4, the J gene TRBJ1-5; D unclear. CDR1 is MRHNA and CDR2 is SNTAGT in the germline V gene. The length of the CDR3 is 14 residues. With 6 bases removed from V and 3 bases from J, the gap between germline ends came to 12 bases. The CDR3 is CASSVDGYNQPQHF. The DNA of the CDR3 is TGTGCCAGCAGCGTGGACGGTTACAATCAGCCCCAGCATTTT.

This clone was seen only a few times. V is TRBV21-1 and J is TRBJ1-5; the listed D gene, TRBD1, was not tested against the DNA. TRBV21-1 is a pseudogene. CDR3 length equals 15 residues. This chain's CDR3 is CASSKAGQGNQPQHF. As DNA, the CDR3 is TGTGCCAGCAGCAAAGCTGGACAGGGCAATCAGCCCCAGCATTTT.

The chain combines TRBV10-3 with TRBJ1-2; a possible D gene is TRBD1 (6 bases). The V gene's germline CDR1 is ENHRY and CDR2 SYGVKD. This CDR3 comprises 12 residues. V was trimmed by 10 bases and J by 6 bases, leaving 15 bases between them. CDR3 in DNA: TGTGCCACCTACTCAGGGGAGGATGGCTACACCTTC. Protein sequence: CATYSGEDGYTF.

The chain joins TRBV9 to TRBJ2-7; the D gene is possibly TRBD1 (6 bases). This CDR3 region has 15 residues. Germline loops: CDR1 SGDLS, CDR2 YYNGEE. Trimming pared 0 bases from V and 3 bases from J, leaving 13 bases between. The CDR3 region has the DNA TGTGCCAGCAGCGTAGCGATGGGACACCACTACGAGCAGTACTTC. Amino acids: CASSVAMGHHYEQYF. The full variable domain, its missing parts supplied by reference TRBV9 and TRBJ2-7, is DSGVTQTPKHLITATGQRVTLRCSPRSGDLSVYWYQQSLDQGLQFLIQYYNGEERAKGNILERFSAQQFPDLHSELNLSSLELGDSALYFCASSVAMGHHYEQYFGPGTRLTVT.

The chain recombines TRBV4-1 with TRBJ2-1; D is uncertain. Germline V gene data show CDR1 as MGHRA and CDR2 as YSYEKL. The CDR3 is 14 amino acids. Trimming removed 1 base from V and 9 bases from J, with 13 bases in between. The CDR3 DNA sequence: TGCGCCAGCAGCCAAGCCCTGGGGATCAGTGAGCAGTTCTTC. As protein: CASSQALGISEQFF.

The CDR3 is CASSFHPLSRSSYEQYF. The CDR3 DNA is TGTGCCAGCAGCTTCCATCCCCTTAGCAGGAGCTCCTACGAGCAGTACTTC. The rearrangement uses TRBV7-3 and TRBJ2-7; D is unclear. V lost 3 bases and J 0 bases, leaving 18 bases between the germline ends. Per the germline V gene, CDR1 is SGHTA and CDR2 is FQGTGA. The CDR3 covers 17 residues.

The V call is TRBV7-9, the J call TRBJ1-4; D is undetermined. The CDR3 sequence is 16 residues long. The germline V gene has CDR1 SEHNR and CDR2 FQNEAQ (reference sequence). V was shortened by 7 bases and J by 2 bases, with 17 bases between the two germline ends. The CDR3 nucleotides are TGTGCCAGCACCCCCCTTGTGTCGGGGACTAATGAAAAACTGTTTTTT. Protein: CASTPLVSGTNEKLFF.

This chain connects TRBV10-2 to TRBJ1-2; weak D call: TRBD1 (5 bases). V gave up 6 bases and J gave up 3 bases, with 20 bases separating them. This CDR3 is built from 16 residues. Germline V lookup: CDR1 WSHSY, CDR2 SAAADI. DNA of the CDR3: TGCGCCAGCAGCACTCCCGGGGACGCTGCCTACTATGGCTACACCTTC. Translation: CASSTPGDAAYYGYTF.

The V and J genes are TRBV4-1 and TRBJ1-3; 9 positions match TRBD1. Trimming cost V 1 base and J 4 bases; bases outside gene matches: 5. CDR1 and CDR2 from the germline V gene are MGHRA and YSYEKL. CDR3 size: 16 residues. CDR3 sequence reads: CASSQATGGAGNTIYF. CDR3 in DNA: TGCGCCAGCAGCCAAGCTACAGGGGGCGCGGGAAACACCATATATTTT.

The gene calls are TRBV7-9 and TRBJ1-1; D remains ambiguous. The length of the CDR3 is 13 residues. CDR1 and CDR2 (germline): SEHNR, FQNEAQ (reference sequence). The V gene lost 1 base and the J gene lost 6 bases, with 9 bases spanning the gap. The DNA of the CDR3 is TGTGCCAGCAGCTTAGGAGCGGTCGCTGAAGCTTTCTTT. Translation gives CASSLGAVAEAFF.

This clone was detected only a few times. The chain uses TRBV7-2 and TRBJ2-1; 8 bases align to TRBD1. Germline lookup yields CDR1 SGHTA and CDR2 FQGNSA. This CDR3 comprises 17 residues. Trimming took 5 bases from V and 1 from J; bases not matched to a gene: 10. The CDR3 here is CASSQHHQGASYNEQFF. Here the CDR3 DNA reads TGTGCCAGCAGCCAACACCACCAGGGGGCGTCCTACAATGAGCAGTTCTTC.

The chain couples TRBV28 to TRBJ2-1; D is possibly TRBD2 (8 bases). The V and J ends lost 1 base and 13 bases respectively, with 29 bases between them. The CDR3 has 18 amino acids. Germline assignment: CDR1 MDHEN and CDR2 SYDVKM. The CDR3 loop reads CASSLSRGGGDPEGAQFF. The CDR3 region has the DNA TGTGCCAGCAGTTTATCTCGGGGGGGAGGGGACCCCGAGGGGGCCCAGTTCTTC. The whole variable domain, remainder taken from reference TRBV28 and TRBJ2-1, is DVKVTQSSRYLVKRTGEKVFLECVQDMDHENMFWYRQDPGLGLRLIYFSYDVKMKEKGDIPEGYSVSREKKERFSLILESASTNQTSMYLCASSLSRGGGDPEGAQFFGPGTRLTVL.

The chain uses TRBV19 and TRBJ2-7; D is perhaps TRBD2 (5 bases). Trimming stripped 2 bases from V and 5 bases from J, with 16 bases between. This CDR3 spans 15 amino acids. Per the germline V gene, CDR1 is LNHDA and CDR2 is SQIVND (reference sequence). Here the CDR3 DNA reads TGTGCCAGTAGTATAACTTTAGGTCTAGCAGACGAGCAGTACTTC. It encodes CASSITLGLADEQYF.

V is TRBV25-1 and J is TRBJ2-3; the D gene is possibly TRBD2 (6 bases). The CDR3 sequence is 15 residues long. Trimming shortened V by 1 base and J by 4 bases, and 12 bases separated the two germline ends. Germline V gives CDR1 MGHDK, CDR2 SYGVNS. CDR3 residues: CASSESAGSADTQYF. The CDR3 DNA reads as TGTGCCAGCAGTGAATCAGCGGGTAGCGCAGATACGCAGTATTTT. Supplemented by reference TRBV25-1 and TRBJ2-3, the full variable domain reads EADIYQTPRYLVIGTGKKITLECSQTMGHDKMYWYQQDPGMELHLIHYSYGVNSTEKGDLSSESTVSRIRTEHFPLTLESARPSHTSQYLCASSESAGSADTQYFGPGTRLTVL.

Worth noting for this clone: This sample includes further DNA sequences coding for the same CDR3. This chain links TRBV7-9 with TRBJ2-1; TRBD2 might be the D (5 bases). The CDR3 runs 16 residues. The germline V gene has CDR1 SEHNR and CDR2 FQNEAQ (reference sequence). Trimming stripped 5 bases from V and 1 base from J, with 15 bases between. CDR3 sequence reads: CASSPRGGGSYNEQFF. The CDR3 nucleotides are TGTGCCAGCAGCCCGCGAGGAGGCGGATCCTACAATGAGCAGTTCTTC.

The J gene is TRBJ1-2, the V gene TRBV4-1; no clear D. The germline gives CDR1 MGHRA, CDR2 YSYEKL. V was cut by 1 base and J by 4 bases, with 13 bases left in between. The CDR3 contains 15 residues. The CDR3 protein is CASSQGISTGYGYTF. CDR3 sequence (DNA): TGCGCCAGCAGCCAAGGGATCTCGACGGGCTATGGCTACACCTTC.

The chain employs TRBV19 and TRBJ1-3; D remains unclear. The ends were cut back, 5 bases at V and 0 bases at J, with 17 bases in the middle. CDR3 length equals 17 residues. CDR1 and CDR2 (germline): LNHDA, SQIVND (reference sequence). The CDR3 region has the DNA TGTGCCAGTAGTCCCCGGACCGGGAACCCCTCTGGAAACACCATATATTTT. Residues: CASSPRTGNPSGNTIYF.

The table lists this clone with a count of one. The gene calls are TRBV29-1 and TRBJ2-1; 11 bases are a match to TRBD2. Germline CDR1 SQVTM, CDR2 ANQGSEA. After removal of 3 bases from V and 3 bases from J, the junction contained 10 bases not matched to a gene. There are 17 residues in the CDR3. For the CDR3, the DNA is TGCAGCGTTGACTTCCCGCTAGCGGGAGGTCACTACAATGAGCAGTTCTTC. It translates to CSVDFPLAGGHYNEQFF.

The rearrangement joins TRBV4-3 to TRBJ2-2; 8 bases are a match to TRBD2. This CDR3 has 20 residues. J gave up 5 bases and V 6 bases, and 23 bases lay outside the gene matches. CDR1 is LGHNA, CDR2 YSLEER, per germline. The CDR3 spells CASRLKAFPTGGRWTGELFF. The DNA of the CDR3 is TGCGCCAGCAGACTAAAGGCCTTTCCAACGGGAGGGCGATGGACCGGGGAGCTGTTTTTT.

The chain employs TRBV11-2 and TRBJ2-4; D unclear. V was trimmed by 4 bases and J by 0 bases, leaving 10 bases between them. Germline V gives CDR1 SGHAT, CDR2 FQNNGV. This CDR3 contains 15 residues. The CDR3 sequence is CASSSPHKAKNIQYF. Here the CDR3 DNA reads TGTGCCAGCAGCTCCCCGCATAAAGCCAAAAACATTCAGTACTTC.

This rearrangement joins TRBV4-2 to TRBJ2-4; the D gene is possibly TRBD1 (5 bases). The V end was cut by 0 bases, the J end by 0 bases, with 15 bases between. Germline CDR1 LGHNA, CDR2 YNFKEQ. CDR3 size: 18 residues. The CDR3 DNA reads TGTGCCAGCAGCCAAGAACTTCCAGGGTTGGGAGCCAAAAACATTCAGTACTTC. This codes for CASSQELPGLGAKNIQYF.

Concerning this clone itself: This specimen includes other DNA sequences encoding the same CDR3. The chain is built from TRBV28 and TRBJ2-7, with unresolved D. Between the trimmed V and J ends, which lost 2 bases and 5 bases, there was a span of 4 bases. Germline V gene data show CDR1 as MDHEN and CDR2 as SYDVKM. The CDR3 is 11 residues long. CDR3 nucleotides: TGTGCCAGCAGTTTACGTGACGAGCAGTACTTC. It codes for CASSLRDEQYF.

The J gene is TRBJ2-1, the V gene TRBV7-9; no clear D. The germline V gene has CDR1 SEHNR and CDR2 FQNEAQ (reference sequence). There are 14 residues in the CDR3. The ends were cut back, 1 base at V and 3 bases at J, with 7 bases in the middle. As DNA, the CDR3 is TGTGCCAGCAGCTTAGTAGGATTCTACAATGAGCAGTTCTTC. Translating gives CASSLVGFYNEQFF.